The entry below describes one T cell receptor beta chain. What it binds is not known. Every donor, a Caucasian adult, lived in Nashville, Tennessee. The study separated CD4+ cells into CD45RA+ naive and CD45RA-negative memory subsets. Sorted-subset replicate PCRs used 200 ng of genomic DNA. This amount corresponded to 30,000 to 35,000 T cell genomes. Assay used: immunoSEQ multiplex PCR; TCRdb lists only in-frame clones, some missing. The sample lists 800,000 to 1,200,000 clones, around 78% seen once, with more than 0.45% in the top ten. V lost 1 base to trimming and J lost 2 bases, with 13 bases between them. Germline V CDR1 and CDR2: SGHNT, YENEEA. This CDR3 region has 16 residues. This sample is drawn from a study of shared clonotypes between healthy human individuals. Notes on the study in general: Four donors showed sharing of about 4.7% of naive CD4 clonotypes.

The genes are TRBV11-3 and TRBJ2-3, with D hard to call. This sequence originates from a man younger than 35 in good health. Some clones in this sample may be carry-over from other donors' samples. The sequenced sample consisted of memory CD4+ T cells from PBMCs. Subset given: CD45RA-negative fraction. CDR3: CASSLGSPLYTDTQYF. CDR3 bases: TGTGCCAGCAGCTTAGGTTCACCCCTCTACACAGATACGCAGTATTTT.